One and the same sample provided the 12 T cell receptor beta chains below, sequenced in a study of blood T cell repertoires in COVID-19. Sequencing used immunoSEQ multiplex PCR; TCRdb keeps in-frame clones, though not all of them. The repertoire holds under 130,000 clones, with about 90% as singletons. The material sequenced was peripheral blood. The source of these receptors is a human donor in a cohort sampled during active COVID-19.

V is TRBV7-2 and J is TRBJ2-5; 7 bases fit TRBD2. Per the germline V gene, CDR1 is SGHTA and CDR2 is FQGNSA. This CDR3 contains 16 residues. Trimming at V came to 3 bases and at J to 3 bases, leaving 10 bases not matched to a gene. CDR3 nucleotides: TGTGCCAGCAGCTTTCTTGGGGGGGGGATAAAAGAGACCCAGTACTTC. Translating gives CASSFLGGGIKETQYF.

In this sample, this clone turned up a few times. V is TRBV2 and J is TRBJ2-5; the match to TRBD2 covers 7 bases. CDR1 SNHLY and CDR2 FYNNEI come from the germline V gene. Unmatched junction bases numbered 8, after V lost 6 bases and J lost 4 bases. The CDR3 loop spans 14 amino acids. CDR3: CASRKTTSPETQYF. The CDR3 DNA reads TGTGCCAGCAGGAAAACGACTAGCCCAGAGACCCAGTACTTC.

The chain uses TRBV7-3 and TRBJ2-3, with D possibly matching TRBD2 (6 bases). This CDR3 contains 16 residues. Trimming cost V 2 bases and J 4 bases, with 16 bases left between them. CDR1 is SGHTA and CDR2 is FQGTGA in the germline V gene. The CDR3 DNA reads as TGTGCCAGCAGCTTATTCGGGGGTTCCACAGCAGATACGCAGTATTTT. Translating gives CASSLFGGSTADTQYF.

This sequence joins TRBV5-1 and TRBJ2-1; 7 nucleotides agree with TRBD1. In germline, CDR1 is SGHRS, CDR2 YFSETQ. Trimming took 4 bases from V and 10 from J; bases not matched to a gene: 5. This CDR3 has 12 amino acids. In nucleotides, the CDR3 is TGCGCCAGCAGCACTACAGGGGAAGAGCAGTTCTTC. This encodes CASSTTGEEQFF.

The V gene is TRBV7-9, the J gene TRBJ2-7, with 7 bases aligning to TRBD2. The CDR3 sequence is 16 residues long. V dropped 4 bases and J dropped 2; count of bases not matched to a gene: 11. Germline lookup yields CDR1 SEHNR and CDR2 FQNEAQ (reference sequence). CDR3 loop: CASSSTVTGGPYEQYF. CDR3 bases: TGTGCCAGCAGCTCGACGGTTACGGGGGGTCCCTACGAGCAGTACTTC.

The V gene is TRBV7-9, the J gene TRBJ2-3, with 8 positions matching TRBD2. J lost 0 bases, V lost 8 bases, and 4 bases had no gene match. The CDR3 runs 14 residues. Looked up from germline, CDR1 is SEHNR and CDR2 is FQNEAQ (reference sequence). For the CDR3, the DNA is TGTGCCAGCCAGCGGGGGACTAGCACAGATACGCAGTATTTT. Translating gives CASQRGTSTDTQYF.

The chain carries TRBV27 and TRBJ2-5; 12 nucleotides line up with TRBD2. The CDR3 covers 17 residues. The trim removed 2 bases at V and 5 bases at J, leaving 9 bases unmatched. Per the germline V gene, CDR1 is MNHEY and CDR2 is SMNVEV (reference sequence). The CDR3 region has the DNA TGTGCCAGCAGTTTAAGGTCTAGCGGGGGGGCTCGGGAGACCCAGTACTTC. Protein product: CASSLRSSGGARETQYF.

The rearrangement links TRBV28 to TRBJ2-7; 9 nucleotides match TRBD1. The V gene's germline CDR1 is MDHEN and CDR2 SYDVKM. This CDR3 comprises 14 residues. J lost 4 bases, V lost 7 bases, and 8 bases had no gene match. As DNA, the CDR3 is TGTGCCAGCACTCCGGGACAGGGACTTTACGAGCAGTACTTC. It translates to CASTPGQGLYEQYF.

The rearrangement links TRBV5-5 to TRBJ1-1; D is possibly TRBD1 (5 bases). The CDR3 covers 14 residues. The V end lost 0 bases, the J end lost 9 bases, and 15 bases lay between the germline ends. Germline values: CDR1 SGHKS, CDR2 YYEKEE (reference sequence). CDR3 coding DNA: TGTGCCAGCAGCTTGGGGCCAGGGAAGGCCCAAGCTTTCTTT. Its translation is CASSLGPGKAQAFF.

The V and J genes are TRBV4-2 and TRBJ2-3; 10 bases are shared with TRBD2. The CDR3 extends over 18 amino acids. Germline assignment: CDR1 LGHNA and CDR2 YNFKEQ. V trimming: 1 base; J trimming: 2 bases; junction bases outside the gene matches: 9. For the CDR3, the DNA is TGTGCCAGCAGCCAAGTAGATGAAGGGACTAGCGACACAGATACGCAGTATTTT. As protein: CASSQVDEGTSDTDTQYF.

The chain links TRBV2 to TRBJ1-1; TRBD1 agrees at 7 bases. V trimming: 1 base; J trimming: 11 bases; junction bases outside the gene matches: 4. The CDR3 sequence is 12 residues long. The V gene's germline CDR1 is SNHLY and CDR2 FYNNEI. CDR3 in amino acids: CASSEGTGDAFF. In nucleotides, the CDR3 is TGTGCCAGCAGTGAAGGCACAGGGGATGCTTTCTTT.

The genes are TRBV20-1 and TRBJ2-5; no firm D call. The CDR3 runs to 13 residues. V lost 3 bases and J 1 base, leaving 9 bases between the germline ends. The germline V gene has CDR1 DFQATT and CDR2 SNEGSKA (reference sequence). CDR3 residues: CSASLAVQETQYF. The CDR3 DNA follows: TGCAGTGCTAGTCTTGCAGTCCAAGAGACCCAGTACTTC.